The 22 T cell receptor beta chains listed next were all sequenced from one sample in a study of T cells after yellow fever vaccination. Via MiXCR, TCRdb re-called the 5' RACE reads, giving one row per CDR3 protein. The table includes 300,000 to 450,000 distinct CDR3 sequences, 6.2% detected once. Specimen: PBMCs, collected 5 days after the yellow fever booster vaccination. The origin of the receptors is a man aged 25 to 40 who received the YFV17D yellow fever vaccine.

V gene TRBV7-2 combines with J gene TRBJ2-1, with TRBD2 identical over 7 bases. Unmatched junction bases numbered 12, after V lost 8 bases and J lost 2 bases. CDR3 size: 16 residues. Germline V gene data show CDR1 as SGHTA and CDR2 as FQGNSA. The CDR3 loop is CASFKSGGSTYNEQFF. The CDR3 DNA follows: TGTGCCAGCTTCAAGTCAGGCGGGAGTACCTACAATGAGCAGTTCTTC.

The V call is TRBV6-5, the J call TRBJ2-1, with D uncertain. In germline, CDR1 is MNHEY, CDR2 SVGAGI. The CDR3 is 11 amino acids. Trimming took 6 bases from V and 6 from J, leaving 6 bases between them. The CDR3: CASSFSNEQFF. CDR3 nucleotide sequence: TGTGCCAGCAGCTTTAGCAATGAGCAGTTCTTC.

CDR3: CASSLTSSGEQFF. In DNA form, the CDR3 reads TGTGCCAGCAGCCTCACTAGCTCTGGTGAGCAGTTCTTC. The chain joins TRBV7-9 to TRBJ2-1; D may be TRBD2 (6 bases). The CDR3 sequence is 13 residues long. The germline gives CDR1 SEHNR, CDR2 FQNEAQ (reference sequence). Between the trimmed V and J ends, which lost 5 bases and 9 bases, there was a span of 14 bases.

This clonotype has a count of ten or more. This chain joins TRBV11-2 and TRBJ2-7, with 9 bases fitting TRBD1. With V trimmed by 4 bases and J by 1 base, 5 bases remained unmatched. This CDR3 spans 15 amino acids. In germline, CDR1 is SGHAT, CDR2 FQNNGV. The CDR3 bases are TGTGCCAGCAGCTCCGGGACAGGGAGGTCCTACGAGCAGTACTTC. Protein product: CASSSGTGRSYEQYF.

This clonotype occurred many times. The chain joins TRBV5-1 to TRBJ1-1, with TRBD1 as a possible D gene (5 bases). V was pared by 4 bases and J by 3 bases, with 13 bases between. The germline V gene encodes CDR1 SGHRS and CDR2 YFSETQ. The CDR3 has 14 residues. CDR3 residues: CASSGQGLYTEAFF. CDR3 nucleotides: TGCGCCAGCAGCGGTCAGGGTTTGTACACTGAAGCTTTCTTT.

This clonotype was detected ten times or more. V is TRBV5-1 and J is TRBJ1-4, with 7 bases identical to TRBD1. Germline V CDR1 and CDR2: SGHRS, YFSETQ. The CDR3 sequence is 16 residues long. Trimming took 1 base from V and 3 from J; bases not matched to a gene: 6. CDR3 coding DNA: TGCGCCAGCAGCTTGCAGGGGGGGACTGCTAATGAAAAACTGTTTTTT. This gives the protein CASSLQGGTANEKLFF.

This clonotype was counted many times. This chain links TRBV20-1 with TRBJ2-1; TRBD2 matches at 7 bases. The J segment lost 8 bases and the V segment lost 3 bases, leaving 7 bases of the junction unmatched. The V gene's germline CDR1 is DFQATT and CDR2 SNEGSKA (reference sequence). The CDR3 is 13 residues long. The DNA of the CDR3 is TGCAGTGCTAGGAGGAGCGGGAATTATGAGCAGTTCTTC. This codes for CSARRSGNYEQFF.

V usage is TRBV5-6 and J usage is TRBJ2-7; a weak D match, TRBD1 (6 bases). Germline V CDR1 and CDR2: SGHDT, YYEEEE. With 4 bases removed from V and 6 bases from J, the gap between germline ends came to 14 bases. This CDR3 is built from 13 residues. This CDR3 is CASSHRVLCEQYF. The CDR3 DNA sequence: TGTGCCAGCAGCCACAGGGTCCTCTGCGAGCAGTACTTC.

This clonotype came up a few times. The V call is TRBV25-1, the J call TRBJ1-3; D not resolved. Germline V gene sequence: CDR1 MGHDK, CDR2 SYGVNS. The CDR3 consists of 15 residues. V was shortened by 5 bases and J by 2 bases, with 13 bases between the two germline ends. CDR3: CASSRGVNAGNTIYF. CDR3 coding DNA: TGTGCCAGCAGTCGCGGTGTTAACGCTGGAAACACCATATATTTT. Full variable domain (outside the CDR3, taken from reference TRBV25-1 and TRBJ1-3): EADIYQTPRYLVIGTGKKITLECSQTMGHDKMYWYQQDPGMELHLIHYSYGVNSTEKGDLSSESTVSRIRTEHFPLTLESARPSHTSQYLCASSRGVNAGNTIYFGEGSWLTVV.

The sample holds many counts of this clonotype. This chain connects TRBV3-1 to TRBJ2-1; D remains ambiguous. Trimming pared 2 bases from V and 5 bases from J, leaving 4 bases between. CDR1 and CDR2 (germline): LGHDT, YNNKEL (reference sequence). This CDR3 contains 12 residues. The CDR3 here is CASSQLDNEQFF. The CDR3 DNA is TGTGCCAGCAGCCAACTTGACAATGAGCAGTTCTTC.

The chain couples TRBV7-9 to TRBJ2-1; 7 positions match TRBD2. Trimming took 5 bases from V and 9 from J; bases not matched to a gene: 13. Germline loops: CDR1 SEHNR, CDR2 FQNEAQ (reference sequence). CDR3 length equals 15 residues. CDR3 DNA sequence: TGTGCCAGCAGCCCCAATGGGAGGGGAACTATTGAGCAGTTCTTC. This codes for CASSPNGRGTIEQFF.

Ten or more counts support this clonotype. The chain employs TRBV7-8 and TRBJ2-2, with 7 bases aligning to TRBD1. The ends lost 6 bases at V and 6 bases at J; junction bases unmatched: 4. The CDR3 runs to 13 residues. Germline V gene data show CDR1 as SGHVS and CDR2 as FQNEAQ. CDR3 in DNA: TGTGCCAGCAGGCCAGGGGGTGCCGGGGAGCTGTTTTTT. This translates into CASRPGGAGELFF.

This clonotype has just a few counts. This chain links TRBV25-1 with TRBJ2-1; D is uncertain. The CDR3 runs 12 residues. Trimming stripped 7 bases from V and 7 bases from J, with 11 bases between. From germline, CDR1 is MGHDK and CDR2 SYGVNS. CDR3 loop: CASKGNPNEQFF. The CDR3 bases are TGTGCCAGCAAGGGAAACCCAAATGAGCAGTTCTTC.

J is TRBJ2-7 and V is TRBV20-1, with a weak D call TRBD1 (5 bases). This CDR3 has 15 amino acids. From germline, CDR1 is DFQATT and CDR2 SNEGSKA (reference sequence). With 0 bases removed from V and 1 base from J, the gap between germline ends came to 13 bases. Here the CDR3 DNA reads TGCAGTGCTAGAGATTTCCAGGGCAGTTCCTACGAGCAGTACTTC. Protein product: CSARDFQGSSYEQYF.

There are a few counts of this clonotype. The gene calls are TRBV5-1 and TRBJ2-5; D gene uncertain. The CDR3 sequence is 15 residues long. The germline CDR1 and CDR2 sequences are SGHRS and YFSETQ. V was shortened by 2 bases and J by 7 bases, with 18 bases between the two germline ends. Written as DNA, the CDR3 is TGCGCCAGCAGCTTCGGCGGACCTTCGGGTAGGACCCAGTACTTC. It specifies CASSFGGPSGRTQYF. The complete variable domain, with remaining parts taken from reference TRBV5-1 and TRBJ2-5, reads KAGVTQTPRYLIKTRGQQVTLSCSPISGHRSVSWYQQTPGQGLQFLFEYFSETQRNKGNFPGRFSGRQFSNSRSEMNVSTLELGDSALYLCASSFGGPSGRTQYFGPGTRLLVL.

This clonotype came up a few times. The CDR3 loop is CASSQEAGGNTGELFF. The CDR3 region has the DNA TGCGCCAGCAGCCAAGAAGCGGGAGGGAACACCGGGGAGCTGTTTTTT. The chain has TRBV4-3 and TRBJ2-2, with 9 bases identical to TRBD2. Looked up from germline, CDR1 is LGHNA and CDR2 is YSLEER. This CDR3 region has 16 residues. V trimming: 0 bases; J trimming: 1 base; junction bases outside the gene matches: 0.

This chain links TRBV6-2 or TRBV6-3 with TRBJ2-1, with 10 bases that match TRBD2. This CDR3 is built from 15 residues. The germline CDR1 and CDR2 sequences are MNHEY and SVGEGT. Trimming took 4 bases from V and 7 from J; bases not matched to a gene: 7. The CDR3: CASSSFSGRNNEQFF. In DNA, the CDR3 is TGTGCCAGCAGTTCCTTTAGCGGGAGGAATAATGAGCAGTTCTTC.

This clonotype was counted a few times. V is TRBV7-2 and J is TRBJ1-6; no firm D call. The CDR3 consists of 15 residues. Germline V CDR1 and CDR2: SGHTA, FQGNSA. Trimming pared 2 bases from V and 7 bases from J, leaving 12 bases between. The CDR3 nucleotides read TGTGCCAGCAGCTTAAGGAGCCTACAAAATTCACCCCTCCACTTT. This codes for CASSLRSLQNSPLHF. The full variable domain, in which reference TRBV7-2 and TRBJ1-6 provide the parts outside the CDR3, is GAGVSQSPSNKVTEKGKDVELRCDPISGHTALYWYRQSLGQGLEFLIYFQGNSAPDKSGLPSDRFSAERTGGSVSTLTIQRTQQEDSAVYLCASSLRSLQNSPLHFGNGTRLTVT.

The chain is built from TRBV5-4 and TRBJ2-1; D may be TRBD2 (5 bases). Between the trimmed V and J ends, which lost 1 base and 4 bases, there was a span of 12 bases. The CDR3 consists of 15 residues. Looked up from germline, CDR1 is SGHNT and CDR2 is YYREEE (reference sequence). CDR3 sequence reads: CASSLPGSRYNEQFF. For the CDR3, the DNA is TGTGCCAGCAGCTTGCCGGGAAGTCGTTACAATGAGCAGTTCTTC. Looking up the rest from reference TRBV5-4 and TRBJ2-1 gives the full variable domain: ETGVTQSPTHLIKTRGQQVTLRCSSQSGHNTVSWYQQALGQGPQFIFQYYREEENGRGNFPPRFSGLQFPNYSSELNVNALELDDSALYLCASSLPGSRYNEQFFGPGTRLTVL.

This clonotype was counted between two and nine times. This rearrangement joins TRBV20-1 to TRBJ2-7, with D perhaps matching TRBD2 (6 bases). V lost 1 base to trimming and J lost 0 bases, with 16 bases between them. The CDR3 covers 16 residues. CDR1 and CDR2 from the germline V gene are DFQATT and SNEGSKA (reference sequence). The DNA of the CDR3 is TGCAGTGCTAGAGGCTCTCTAGCGTCCGACTCCTACGAGCAGTACTTC. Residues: CSARGSLASDSYEQYF.

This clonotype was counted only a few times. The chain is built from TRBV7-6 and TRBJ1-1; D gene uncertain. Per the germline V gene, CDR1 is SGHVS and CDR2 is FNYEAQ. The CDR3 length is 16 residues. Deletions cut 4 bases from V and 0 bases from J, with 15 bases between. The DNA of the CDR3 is TGTGCCAGCAGCTCAGAACGTTTAACAATGAACACTGAAGCTTTCTTT. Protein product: CASSSERLTMNTEAFF.

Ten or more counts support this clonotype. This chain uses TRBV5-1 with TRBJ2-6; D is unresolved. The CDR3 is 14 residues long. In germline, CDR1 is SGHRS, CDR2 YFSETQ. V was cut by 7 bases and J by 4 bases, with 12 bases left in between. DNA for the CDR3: TGCGCCAGCCGACCGCTTCCCGGGGCCAACGTCCTGACTTTC. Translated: CASRPLPGANVLTF.